The rows below give T cell receptor beta chains drawn from one sample of a study of response to subunit inactivated influenza vaccine. MiXCR, run by TCRdb on the RT-PCR reads, gives a single entry per CDR3 protein. The sample records 540,000 or so distinct CDR3 sequences, over 10% being singletons. Source: PBMCs from blood, taken about 40 days after vaccination. These receptors originate from a man aged 50 to 60 who received an inactivated influenza vaccine. Both conserved end residues are part of each CDR3. Fields, in order: clone size, D gene, J gene, V gene, CDR3 protein, CDR3 DNA. A D gene is named only where the DNA matches it firmly. Not all rows give a size; the values are once, few, many and, for expanded clones, a class.

NA	NA	TRBJ2-3	TRBV5-1	CASSLLQSTDTQYF	TGCGCCAGCAGCTTGTTGCAGAGCACAGATACGCAGTATTTT
NA	TRBD2	TRBJ2-7	TRBV7-2	CASSSLARPYEQYF	TGTGCCAGCAGCTCACTAGCGCGCCCCTACGAGCAGTACTTC
NA	NA	TRBJ2-1	TRBV6-1	CASSPLGGGSYNEQFF	TGTGCCAGCAGTCCGCTAGGGGGTGGATCCTACAATGAGCAGTTCTTC
NA	TRBD1	TRBJ2-1	TRBV7-9	CASRHRGTYNEQFF	TGTGCCAGCAGACACAGGGGGACCTACAATGAGCAGTTCTTC
NA	NA	TRBJ2-5	TRBV25-1	CASSESGARETQYF	TGTGCCAGCAGTGAATCAGGCGCCCGGGAGACCCAGTACTTC
NA	NA	TRBJ1-1	TRBV5-1	CASRRLFLNTEAFF	TGCGCCAGCAGGCGCCTATTTTTGAACACTGAAGCTTTCTTT
NA	NA	TRBJ1-4	TRBV20-1	CSARGRGEKLFF	TGCAGTGCTAGAGGGAGGGGTGAAAAACTGTTTTTT
few	NA	TRBJ2-2	TRBV20-1	CSALGPRVQNTGELFF	TGCAGTGCCTTGGGCCCCAGGGTCCAGAACACCGGGGAGCTGTTTTTT
few	TRBD1	TRBJ2-1	TRBV12-3/TRBV12-4	CASYFSTGDEQFF	TGTGCCAGCTATTTTTCGACAGGGGACGAGCAGTTCTTC
NA	TRBD1	TRBJ2-5	TRBV6-5	CASSYSRTGEETQYF	TGTGCCAGCAGTTACTCGAGGACAGGGGAAGAGACCCAGTACTTC
NA	NA	TRBJ2-3	TRBV9	CASSVIEADTQYF	TGTGCCAGCAGCGTAATAGAGGCAGATACGCAGTATTTT
few	TRBD2	TRBJ2-5	TRBV9	CASSVDLAGGGETQYF	TGTGCCAGCAGCGTAGATTTGGCGGGGGGGGGCGAGACCCAGTACTTC
few	NA	TRBJ1-5	TRBV6-2/TRBV6-3	CASSYSSGTPGRPQHF	TGTGCCAGCAGTTACTCAAGCGGGACGCCGGGTAGGCCCCAGCATTTT
few	TRBD1	TRBJ1-2	TRBV29-1	CSVTDRGNYGYTF	TGCAGCGTGACGGACAGGGGTAACTATGGCTACACCTTC
NA	TRBD1	TRBJ1-2	TRBV5-1	CASSLGTGVHYGYTF	TGCGCCAGCAGCTTGGGGACAGGGGTTCACTATGGCTACACCTTC
NA	TRBD1	TRBJ2-6	TRBV11-2	CASSLVGTGSSGANVLTF	TGTGCCAGCAGCTTAGTAGGGACAGGCTCCTCTGGGGCCAACGTCCTGACTTTC
few	TRBD1	TRBJ1-1	TRBV5-1	CASSAGGVNTEAFF	TGCGCCAGCAGCGCAGGGGGCGTGAACACTGAAGCTTTCTTT
NA	NA	TRBJ2-2	TRBV29-1	CSVERQTNTGELFF	TGCAGCGTTGAAAGGCAGACGAACACCGGGGAGCTGTTTTTT
NA	TRBD1	TRBJ2-3	TRBV5-6	CASSLYRQGARTDTQYF	TGTGCCAGCAGCTTGTACCGACAGGGGGCTAGGACAGATACGCAGTATTTT
NA	NA	TRBJ2-3	TRBV15	CATSRDLAPGTDTQYF	TGTGCCACCAGCAGAGATTTAGCGCCTGGGACAGATACGCAGTATTTT
many	NA	TRBJ2-7	TRBV4-1	CASSQYGQQYEQYF	TGCGCCAGCAGCCAGTATGGACAGCAATACGAGCAGTACTTC
NA	NA	TRBJ2-5	TRBV20-1	CSAPMAARQETQYF	TGCAGTGCCCCCATGGCGGCCCGCCAGGAGACCCAGTACTTC
NA	NA	TRBJ2-3	TRBV11-2	CASSPTTRFTDTQYF	TGTGCCAGCAGCCCGACGACTAGATTCACAGATACGCAGTATTTT
NA	NA	TRBJ2-2	TRBV7-9	CASSLKGTGTGELFF	TGTGCCAGCAGCTTAAAGGGCACAGGGACCGGGGAGCTGTTTTTT